This entry concerns a single TCR beta chain. Its specificity is unknown. This specimen belongs to a study of identical twins. Study-level points and caveats: Memory repertoires lacked the insertion deficit that abundant cord blood beta clonotypes showed.

TCRdb re-called the 5' RACE reads with MiXCR, one entry per CDR3 protein. The top ten hold 7% to 8.5% of the sample, which has roughly 280,000 distinct CDR3 sequences, 8% to 9.5% seen once. Germline V gene data show CDR1 as SGHDN and CDR2 as FVKESK. This CDR3 comprises 18 residues. J was trimmed by 2 bases and V by 5 bases; bases with no gene match: 14. No donor was unhealthy or non-Caucasian. Separately, the same data were catalogued under a study of yellow fever vaccine responses in identical twins.

The sequenced sample was CD8+ T cells sorted from blood. This TCR derives from a woman between 18 and 29 years old in good health. V usage is TRBV14 and J usage is TRBJ2-3; 9 bases are a match to TRBD1. As DNA, the CDR3 is TGTGCCAGCAGCGGAGAACCGGGACAGGGACACACCACAGATACGCAGTATTTT. As protein: CASSGEPGQGHTTDTQYF.